The entry that follows covers one T cell receptor (beta chain) sequence. The junction departs from germline at one end; a sequencing error may be responsible. Sorted naive CD8 T cells were those defined as CD8+CD4-CCR7+CD45RA+. Via MiXCR, TCRdb re-called the PCR reads, giving one row per CDR3 protein. The data contain about 500,000 distinct CDR3 sequences, about 20% of them singletons. These data originate in a study of molecular identifiers for immune sequencing clone quantification. CDR3 size: 16 residues. The germline gives CDR1 SSHAT, CDR2 FNYEAQ (reference sequence). This sequence was found in a human donor in good health. Some libraries in this study had Jurkat cell RNA spiked in. The chain is built from TRBV7-7 and TRBJ2-2; D possibly corresponds to TRBD1 (6 bases). The sequenced sample was naive CD8+ T cells from blood, with Jurkat cell RNA spiked in. Subset of the sample: FACS-sorted CD8+CD4-CCR7+CD45RA+ naive T cells. The CDR3 DNA follows: TGTGCTAGCAGCCGCGAGGGACAAGCGAACACCGGGGAGCTGTTTTTT. This encodes CASSREGQANTGELFF.